The count of the clone carrying this T cell receptor beta chain is one. As yet, its antigen is unknown. Germline V CDR1 and CDR2: SGHDN, FVKESK. Trimming pared 3 bases from V and 3 bases from J, leaving 12 bases between. The CDR3 is made up of 15 amino acids. Execution of the assay was at deep level. TCRdb's table, derived via immunoSEQ multiplex PCR, lists solely in-frame clones and lacks some. The data show roughly 1,000,000 clones, approximately 80% seen once. The data derive from a study of shared clonotypes between healthy human individuals. Study-level points and caveats: When compared with the clonotypes that were shared by all four sorted-subset donors, the non-shared clonotypes turned out to have lower generation probabilities.

Specimen: memory CD4+ T cells from PBMCs. Regarding subset: CD45RA-negative fraction. This TCR derives from a man between 18 and 35 years old in good health. Some clones in this sample may be carry-over from other donors' samples. J is TRBJ1-3 and V is TRBV14, with unresolved D. The CDR3 nucleotides are TGTGCCAGCAGCCACCGAGGGTTAGGTGGAAACACCATATATTTT. Translated: CASSHRGLGGNTIYF.